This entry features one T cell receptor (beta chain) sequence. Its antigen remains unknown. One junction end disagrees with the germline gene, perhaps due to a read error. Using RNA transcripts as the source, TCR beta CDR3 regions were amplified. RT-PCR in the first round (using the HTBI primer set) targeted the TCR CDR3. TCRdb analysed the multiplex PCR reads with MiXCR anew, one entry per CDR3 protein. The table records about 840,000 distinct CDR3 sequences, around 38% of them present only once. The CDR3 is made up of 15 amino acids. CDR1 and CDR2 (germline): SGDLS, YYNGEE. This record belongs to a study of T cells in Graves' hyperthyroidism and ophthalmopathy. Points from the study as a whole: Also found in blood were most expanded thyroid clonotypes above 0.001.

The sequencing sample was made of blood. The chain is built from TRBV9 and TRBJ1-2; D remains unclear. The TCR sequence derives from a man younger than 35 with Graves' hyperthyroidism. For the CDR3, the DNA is TGCACCAGCAGCCAAGACGAGGGATTAAACTATGGCTACACCTTC. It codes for CTSSQDEGLNYGYTF.